This TCR delta chain was observed in a study of human gamma delta and Vdelta1 T cells. Points from the study as a whole: Acute myeloid leukemia was reportedly broadly targeted by polyclonal Delta One T cells.

TCRdb re-called the PCR reads using CATT. The sample includes some 13,000 delta-chain clones, almost 50% of them seen just once. The V gene's germline CDR1 is TSWWSYY and CDR2 QGS. V gave up 3 bases and J gave up 0 bases; unmatched junction bases: 12. CDR3 length: 18 amino acids. This clone has more than one count but fewer than ten. No antigen is known for it. Material for sequencing was Vdelta1 gamma-delta T cells from blood grown in culture (DOT cells). This receptor was taken from a human donor in good health. The chain links TRDV1 to TRDJ1; 8 nucleotides line up with TRDD3. CDR3 protein: CALGERKLGATYTDKLIF. CDR3 bases: TGTGCTCTTGGGGAGCGCAAACTGGGGGCTACGTACACCGATAAACTCATCTTT.